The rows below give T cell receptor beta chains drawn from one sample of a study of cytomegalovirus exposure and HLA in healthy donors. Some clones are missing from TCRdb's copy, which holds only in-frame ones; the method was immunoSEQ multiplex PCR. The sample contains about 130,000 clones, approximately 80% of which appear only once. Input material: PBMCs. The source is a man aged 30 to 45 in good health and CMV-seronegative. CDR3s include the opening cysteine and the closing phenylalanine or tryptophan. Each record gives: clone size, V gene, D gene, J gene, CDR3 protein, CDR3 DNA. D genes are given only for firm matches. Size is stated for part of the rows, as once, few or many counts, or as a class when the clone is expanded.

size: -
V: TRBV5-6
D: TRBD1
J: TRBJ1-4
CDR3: CASSFLGTGATNEKLFF
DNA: TGTGCCAGCAGCTTCCTTGGGACAGGAGCAACTAATGAAAAACTGTTTTTT

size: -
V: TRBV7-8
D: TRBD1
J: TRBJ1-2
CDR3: CASSHLVGQGQYGYTF
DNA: TGTGCCAGCAGTCATCTTGTAGGACAGGGGCAGTATGGCTACACCTTC

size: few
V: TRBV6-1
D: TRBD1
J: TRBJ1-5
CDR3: CASSEGQGPPPQHF
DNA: TGTGCCAGCAGTGAAGGACAGGGGCCCCCGCCCCAGCATTTT

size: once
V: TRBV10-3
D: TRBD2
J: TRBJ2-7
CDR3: CATQLAGLSYEQYF
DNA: TGTGCCACCCAGCTAGCGGGACTCTCCTACGAGCAGTACTTC

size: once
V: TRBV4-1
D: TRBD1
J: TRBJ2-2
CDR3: CASSRDRGTGELFF
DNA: TGCGCCAGCAGCAGGGACAGGGGCACCGGGGAGCTGTTTTTT

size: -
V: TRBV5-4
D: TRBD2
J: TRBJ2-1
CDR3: CASSSGLAGEGEQFF
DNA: TGTGCCAGCAGCTCGGGACTAGCGGGAGAGGGTGAGCAGTTCTTC

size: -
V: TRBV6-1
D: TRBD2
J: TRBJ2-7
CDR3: CASSGASGRGGYEQYF
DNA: TGTGCCAGCAGTGGGGCTAGCGGGCGTGGTGGATACGAGCAGTACTTC

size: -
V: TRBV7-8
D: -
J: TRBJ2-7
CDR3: CASTPGGLLREQYF
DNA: TGTGCCAGCACCCCAGGGGGGCTCCTACGGGAGCAGTACTTC

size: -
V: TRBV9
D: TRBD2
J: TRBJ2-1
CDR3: CASSVGGTRGDNEQFF
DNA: TGTGCCAGCAGCGTAGGAGGGACTAGGGGAGACAATGAGCAGTTCTTC

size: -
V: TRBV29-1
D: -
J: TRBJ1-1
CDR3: CSVEGLANTEAFF
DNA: TGCAGCGTTGAGGGACTTGCGAACACTGAAGCTTTCTTT

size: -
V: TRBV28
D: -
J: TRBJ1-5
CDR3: CASRLGAQGYSNQPQHF
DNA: TGTGCCAGCAGGCTAGGGGCCCAGGGTTATAGCAATCAGCCCCAGCATTTT

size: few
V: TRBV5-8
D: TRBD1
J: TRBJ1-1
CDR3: CASSSGYRGLTEAFF
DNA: TGTGCCAGCAGCTCGGGTTACAGGGGGCTTACTGAAGCTTTCTTT

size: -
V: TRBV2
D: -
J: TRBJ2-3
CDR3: CATSRDYSSTDTQYF
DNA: TGTGCCACCTCAAGAGACTATTCTAGCACAGATACGCAGTATTTT

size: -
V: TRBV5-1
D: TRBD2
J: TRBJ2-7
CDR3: CASSPSSRTSSYEQYF
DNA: TGCGCCAGCAGCCCCTCATCGCGGACTAGTTCCTACGAGCAGTACTTC

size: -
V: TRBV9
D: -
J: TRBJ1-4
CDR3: CASQSPTNEKLFF
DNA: TGTGCCAGCCAATCCCCAACTAATGAAAAACTGTTTTTT

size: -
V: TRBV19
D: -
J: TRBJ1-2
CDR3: CASKGEGALNYGYTF
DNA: TGTGCCAGTAAGGGAGAGGGCGCATTGAACTATGGCTACACCTTC

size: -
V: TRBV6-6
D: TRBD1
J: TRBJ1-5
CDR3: CASSTVDRGQVQPQHF
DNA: TGTGCCAGCAGTACCGTCGACAGGGGGCAAGTTCAGCCCCAGCATTTT

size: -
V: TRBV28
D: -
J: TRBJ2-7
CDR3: CASRLPSGSYEQYF
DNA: TGTGCCAGCAGGCTACCTAGTGGAAGCTACGAGCAGTACTTC

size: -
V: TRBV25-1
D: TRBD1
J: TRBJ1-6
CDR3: CASSGGQRNNSPLHF
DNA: TGTGCCAGCAGTGGGGGACAGCGAAATAATTCACCCCTCCACTTT

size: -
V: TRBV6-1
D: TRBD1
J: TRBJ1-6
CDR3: CASIRGAGNSPLHF
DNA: TGTGCCAGCATCAGGGGGGCCGGTAATTCACCCCTCCACTTT

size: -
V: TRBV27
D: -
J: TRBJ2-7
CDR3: CASSTSTRGWDNEQYF
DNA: TGTGCCAGCAGCACCTCTACGAGAGGGTGGGACAACGAGCAGTACTTC

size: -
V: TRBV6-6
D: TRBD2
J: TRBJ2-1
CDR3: CASSTTSGRRNEQFF
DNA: TGTGCCAGCAGCACCACTAGCGGGAGAAGGAATGAGCAGTTCTTC

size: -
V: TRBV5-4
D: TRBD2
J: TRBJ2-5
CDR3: CASSLGVSGRPQETQYF
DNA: TGTGCCAGCAGCTTGGGAGTTAGCGGGAGGCCCCAAGAGACCCAGTACTTC

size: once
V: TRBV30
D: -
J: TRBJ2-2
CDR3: CAWSHSRALFF
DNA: TGTGCCTGGAGTCACTCGCGAGCTCTGTTTTTT

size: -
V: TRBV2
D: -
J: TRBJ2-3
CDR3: CASRPAADTQYF
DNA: TGTGCCAGCAGACCCGCCGCGGATACGCAGTATTTT

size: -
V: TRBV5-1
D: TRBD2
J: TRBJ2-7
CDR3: CASTMASGSYEQYF
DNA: TGCGCCAGCACAATGGCTAGCGGCTCCTACGAGCAGTACTTC

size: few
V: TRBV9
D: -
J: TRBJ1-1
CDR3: CASSVVFSQGPTEAFF
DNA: TGTGCCAGCAGCGTAGTCTTTTCACAGGGACCCACTGAAGCTTTCTTT

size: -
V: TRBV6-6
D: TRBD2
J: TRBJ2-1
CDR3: CASSYSASGINEQFF
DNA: TGTGCCAGCAGTTACTCGGCTAGCGGGATTAATGAGCAGTTCTTC

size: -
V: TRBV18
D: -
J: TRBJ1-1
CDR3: CASSRTQNTEAFF
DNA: TGTGCCAGCTCACGGACACAAAACACTGAAGCTTTCTTT

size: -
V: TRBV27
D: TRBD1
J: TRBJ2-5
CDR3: CASSFSPTGEETQYF
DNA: TGTGCCAGCAGTTTTTCCCCCACAGGGGAAGAGACCCAGTACTTC

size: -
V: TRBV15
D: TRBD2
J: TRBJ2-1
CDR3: CATSSSSGMVNEQFF
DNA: TGTGCCACCAGCAGTTCTAGCGGGATGGTCAATGAGCAGTTCTTC

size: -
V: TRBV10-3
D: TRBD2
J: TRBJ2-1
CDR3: CAISELWTSGRLNEQFF
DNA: TGTGCCATCAGTGAGTTGTGGACTAGCGGGAGGTTGAATGAGCAGTTCTTC

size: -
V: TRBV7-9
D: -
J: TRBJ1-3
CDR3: CASRPSSGNTIYF
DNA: TGTGCCAGCAGGCCTAGCTCTGGAAACACCATATATTTT

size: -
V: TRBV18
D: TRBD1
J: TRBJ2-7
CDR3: CASSQTGVYEQYF
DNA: TGTGCCAGCTCACAAACAGGGGTCTACGAGCAGTACTTC

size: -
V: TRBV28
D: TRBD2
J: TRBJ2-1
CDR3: CASREGASGRAQGRFF
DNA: TGTGCCAGCAGGGAGGGCGCTAGCGGGAGGGCCCAAGGTCGGTTCTTC

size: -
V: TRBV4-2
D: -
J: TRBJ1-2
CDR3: CASSPRAVLGYTF
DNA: TGTGCCAGCAGCCCTCGAGCCGTCCTGGGCTACACCTTC

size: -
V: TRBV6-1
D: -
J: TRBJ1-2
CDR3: CASSESGANYGYTF
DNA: TGTGCCAGCAGTGAATCTGGAGCCAACTATGGCTACACCTTC

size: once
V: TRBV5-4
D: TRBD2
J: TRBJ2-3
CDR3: CASRGDGRLKGDTQYF
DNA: TGTGCCAGCAGGGGCGACGGGAGGCTTAAGGGAGATACGCAGTATTTT

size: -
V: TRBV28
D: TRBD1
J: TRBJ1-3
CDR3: CASRPPPDRGNTIYF
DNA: TGTGCCAGCAGGCCCCCCCCGGACAGGGGAAACACCATATATTTT

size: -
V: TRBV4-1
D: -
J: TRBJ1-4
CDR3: CASSRIGGGVTNEKLFF
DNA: TGCGCCAGCAGCCGGATAGGGGGTGGGGTAACTAATGAAAAACTGTTTTTT

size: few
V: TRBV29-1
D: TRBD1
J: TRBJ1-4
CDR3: CSVGTGGNGKLFF
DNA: TGCAGCGTTGGGACAGGAGGGAATGGAAAACTGTTTTTT

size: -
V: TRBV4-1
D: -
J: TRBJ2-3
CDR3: CASRSGQRGTDTQYF
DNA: TGCGCCAGCAGGTCTGGACAGCGAGGCACAGATACGCAGTATTTT

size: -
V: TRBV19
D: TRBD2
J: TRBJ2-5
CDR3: CASSIGPITGGETQYF
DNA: TGTGCCAGTAGTATAGGTCCAATTACGGGGGGGGAGACCCAGTACTTC

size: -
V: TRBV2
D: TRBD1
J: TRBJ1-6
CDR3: CASKDREGSPLHF
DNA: TGTGCCAGCAAGGACAGGGAGGGGTCACCCCTCCACTTT

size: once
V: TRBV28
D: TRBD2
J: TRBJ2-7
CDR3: CASSSGGSSYEQYF
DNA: TGTGCCAGCAGTTCCGGGGGGAGCTCCTACGAGCAGTACTTC

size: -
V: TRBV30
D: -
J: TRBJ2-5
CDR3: CAWGALETQYF
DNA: TGTGCCTGGGGGGCCCTGGAGACCCAGTACTTC

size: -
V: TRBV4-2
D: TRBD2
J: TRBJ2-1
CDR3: CASSSGLAGAPSYNEQFF
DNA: TGTGCCAGCAGCTCGGGACTAGCGGGAGCCCCCTCCTACAATGAGCAGTTCTTC

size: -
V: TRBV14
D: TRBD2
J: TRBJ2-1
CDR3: CASSHGLAGGSEQFF
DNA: TGTGCCAGCAGCCATGGACTAGCGGGAGGTAGTGAGCAGTTCTTC

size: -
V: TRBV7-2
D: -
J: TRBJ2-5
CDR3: CASSLTPGVRETQYF
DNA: TGTGCCAGCAGCTTAACTCCGGGAGTTAGGGAGACCCAGTACTTC

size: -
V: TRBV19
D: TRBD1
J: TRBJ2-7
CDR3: CASSLQGAYEQYF
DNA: TGTGCCAGTAGTCTACAGGGGGCGTACGAGCAGTACTTC

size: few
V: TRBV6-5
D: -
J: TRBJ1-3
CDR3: CASSYSEGNTIYF
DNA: TGTGCCAGCAGTTACTCGGAGGGAAACACCATATATTTT

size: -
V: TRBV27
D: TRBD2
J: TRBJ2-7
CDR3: CASKTSGATSYEQYF
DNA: TGTGCCAGCAAAACTAGCGGGGCGACCTCATACGAGCAGTACTTC

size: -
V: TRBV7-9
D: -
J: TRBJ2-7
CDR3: CSSSSHLGGSSYEQYF
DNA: TGTTCCAGCAGCTCCCATCTCGGAGGGAGCTCCTACGAGCAGTACTTC

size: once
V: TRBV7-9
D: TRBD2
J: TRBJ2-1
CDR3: CASSVEGLAGGVWEQFF
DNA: TGTGCCAGCAGCGTGGAGGGACTAGCGGGAGGGGTCTGGGAGCAGTTCTTC

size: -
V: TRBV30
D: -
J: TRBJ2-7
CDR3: CAWMAGGYEQYF
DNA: TGTGCCTGGATGGCAGGGGGGTACGAGCAGTACTTC

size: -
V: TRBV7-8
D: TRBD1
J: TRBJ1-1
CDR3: CASSHWTGGNTEAFF
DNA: TGTGCCAGCAGCCACTGGACAGGGGGGAACACTGAAGCTTTCTTT

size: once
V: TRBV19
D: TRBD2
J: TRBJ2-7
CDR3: CASSVAGNTYEQYF
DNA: TGTGCCAGTAGTGTAGCGGGGAACACCTACGAGCAGTACTTC

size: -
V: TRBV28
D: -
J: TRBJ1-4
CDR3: CALLGGANEKLFF
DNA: TGTGCCCTCTTGGGGGGTGCCAATGAAAAACTGTTTTTT